This entry lists 17 T cell receptor beta chains sequenced from one sample in a study of cytomegalovirus exposure and HLA in healthy donors. Primers: 60 Vbeta forward and 13 Jbeta reverse. Data came from immunoSEQ multiplex PCR; TCRdb stores just in-frame clones and leaves some out. This repertoire shows under 85,000 clones, under 80% found once; its top ten account for approximately 1.6%. Input material: PBMCs. Receptor source: a man in his forties in good health and CMV-seronegative.

The V call is TRBV4-1, the J call TRBJ2-2; weak D call: TRBD2 (5 bases). Germline CDR1 is MGHRA and CDR2 is YSYEKL. Trimming left V 7 bases short and J 1 base short, with 10 bases between. The CDR3 is 14 amino acids. CDR3 protein: CASKKRENTGELFF. The CDR3 bases are TGCGCCAGCAAAAAACGGGAGAACACCGGGGAGCTGTTTTTT.

About this clone: This specimen includes other DNA sequences encoding the same CDR3. The rearrangement links TRBV18 to TRBJ2-2; 9 bases map to TRBD1. The CDR3 runs to 14 residues. Trimming cost V 4 bases and J 8 bases; bases outside gene matches: 5. Germline V gives CDR1 KGHSH, CDR2 LQKENI. The CDR3 protein is CASSLQGAPGELFF. The CDR3 DNA reads TGTGCCAGCTCACTACAGGGGGCTCCTGGGGAGCTGTTTTTT.

The chain joins TRBV28 to TRBJ2-2, with a tentative D call TRBD1 (6 bases). Germline V gene data show CDR1 as MDHEN and CDR2 as SYDVKM. The CDR3 runs 15 residues. Deletions cut 8 bases from V and 2 bases from J, with 15 bases between. The chain's CDR3 is CASGIGGPNTGELFF. The CDR3 coding sequence is TGTGCCAGCGGAATAGGGGGACCCAACACCGGGGAGCTGTTTTTT.

For the CDR3, the DNA is TGCGCCAGCAGGGGGGGACCTGGGGAGACCCAGTACTTC. Translating gives CASRGGPGETQYF. The chain joins TRBV5-1 to TRBJ2-5; a possible D gene is TRBD2 (6 bases). Germline V lookup: CDR1 SGHRS, CDR2 YFSETQ. This CDR3 comprises 13 residues. Trimming stripped 5 bases from V and 5 bases from J, with 13 bases between.

The V gene is TRBV18, the J gene TRBJ2-2; no clear D gene. V was cut by 3 bases and J by 8 bases, with 4 bases left in between. The germline gives CDR1 KGHSH, CDR2 LQKENI. This CDR3 is built from 11 residues. CDR3 sequence (DNA): TGTGCCAGCTCACCTTCGGGGGAGCTGTTTTTT. It specifies CASSPSGELFF.

A word on this clone: Germline is not matched at one junction end, which may reflect a read error. The chain carries TRBV5-1 and TRBJ2-7; TRBD1 matches at 7 bases. Germline V gene sequence: CDR1 SGHRS, CDR2 YFSETQ. The CDR3 has 14 residues. CDR3 coding DNA: TGCGCCAGCAGCACCGGACAGGTCTCCCACGAGCAGTACTTC. This gives the protein CASSTGQVSHEQYF. The full variable domain, with the rest looked up from reference TRBV5-1 and TRBJ2-7, is KAGVTQTPRYLIKTRGQQVTLSCSPISGHRSVSWYQQTPGQGLQFLFEYFSETQRNKGNFPGRFSGRQFSNSRSEMNVSTLELGDSALYLCASSTGQVSHEQYFGPGTRLTVT.

V and J are TRBV5-1 and TRBJ1-1, with D possibly TRBD1 on 6 matching bases. The V gene lost 4 bases and the J gene lost 5 bases, with 15 bases spanning the gap. This CDR3 comprises 14 residues. The germline CDR1 and CDR2 sequences are SGHRS and YFSETQ. The CDR3 DNA follows: TGCGCCAGCAGCGTTTCCGCAGGGGCTACTGAAGCTTTCTTT. Protein sequence: CASSVSAGATEAFF.

The chain combines TRBV5-1 with TRBJ1-5, with 8 positions matching TRBD1. This CDR3 region has 15 residues. CDR1 SGHRS and CDR2 YFSETQ come from the germline V gene. The J segment lost 0 bases and the V segment lost 4 bases, leaving 3 bases of the junction unmatched. The CDR3 here is CASSQTGDSNQPQHF. Here the CDR3 DNA reads TGCGCCAGCAGCCAGACAGGGGATAGCAATCAGCCCCAGCATTTT.

This clone was picked up a small number of times. V usage is TRBV25-1 and J usage is TRBJ2-7, with 8 bases lining up with TRBD1. CDR1 and CDR2 from the germline V gene are MGHDK and SYGVNS. V trimming: 4 bases; J trimming: 2 bases; junction bases outside the gene matches: 7. This CDR3 comprises 15 residues. CDR3 region: CASSGGNRGAYEQYF. Written as DNA, the CDR3 is TGTGCCAGCAGTGGGGGGAACAGGGGGGCCTACGAGCAGTACTTC.

The V call is TRBV6-5, the J call TRBJ1-1; 7 bases match TRBD1. Looked up from germline, CDR1 is MNHEY and CDR2 is SVGAGI. The CDR3 covers 15 residues. The trim removed 1 base at V and 1 base at J, leaving 3 bases unmatched. The CDR3 region has the DNA TGTGCCAGCAGTTACTTCACAGGGGCGAACACTGAAGCTTTCTTT. Translating gives CASSYFTGANTEAFF.

Only a few counts were recorded for this clone. The J gene is TRBJ2-3, the V gene TRBV29-1, with a tentative D call TRBD2 (7 bases). There are 15 residues in the CDR3. Germline lookup yields CDR1 SQVTM and CDR2 ANQGSEA. The V end was cut by 7 bases, the J end by 2 bases, with 19 bases between. The CDR3 bases are TGCAGCGCGGGAGGTTGGGGACACTACACAGATACGCAGTATTTT. As protein: CSAGGWGHYTDTQYF.

This clone was observed a few times. The chain has TRBV2 and TRBJ1-1; maybe TRBD1 (5 bases). The CDR3 runs 13 residues. V was cut by 5 bases and J by 1 base, with 8 bases left in between. The V gene's germline CDR1 is SNHLY and CDR2 FYNNEI. This chain's CDR3 is CASSMTENTEAFF. The CDR3 bases are TGTGCCAGCAGTATGACAGAGAACACTGAAGCTTTCTTT.

This clone was counted once. The V gene is TRBV7-9, the J gene TRBJ1-5; D not certain. This CDR3 has 15 amino acids. Germline V gene sequence: CDR1 SEHNR, CDR2 FQNEAQ (reference sequence). Trimming removed 2 bases at V and 0 bases at J, with 8 bases between. The CDR3 spells CASSLSGDSNQPQHF. Here the CDR3 DNA reads TGTGCCAGCAGCTTATCCGGGGATAGCAATCAGCCCCAGCATTTT. Filled out from reference TRBV7-9 and TRBJ1-5, the complete variable domain reads DTGVSQNPRHKITKRGQNVTFRCDPISEHNRLYWYRQTLGQGPEFLTYFQNEAQLEKSRLLSDRFSAERPKGSFSTLEIQRTEQGDSAMYLCASSLSGDSNQPQHFGDGTRLSIL.

V gene TRBV7-3 combines with J gene TRBJ2-2; 10 bases line up with TRBD2. In germline, CDR1 is SGHTA, CDR2 FQGTGA. The CDR3 has 17 amino acids. Losses at the gene ends were 5 bases for V and 2 bases for J; bases not matched to a gene: 8. In DNA, the CDR3 is TGTGCCAGCAGCCCAACGAGCGGGAGGGCCAACACCGGGGAGCTGTTTTTT. Protein product: CASSPTSGRANTGELFF.

The chain joins TRBV15 to TRBJ1-1; 8 nucleotides align to TRBD1. This CDR3 is built from 17 residues. The ends lost 2 bases at V and 1 base at J; junction bases unmatched: 9. The germline V gene has CDR1 LNHNV and CDR2 YYDKDF (reference sequence). CDR3 sequence: CATSRIMTGVTNTEAFF. The CDR3 DNA sequence: TGTGCCACCAGCAGAATCATGACAGGGGTGACGAACACTGAAGCTTTCTTT.

This chain joins TRBV4-2 and TRBJ2-5; D not resolved. The J call may be wrong; the DNA end is better matched by TRBJ2-7. Germline V CDR1 and CDR2: LGHNA, YNFKEQ. The CDR3 covers 12 residues. The CDR3, as DNA: TGTGCCAGCAGCTTCTCCCCAAACGAGCAGTACTTC. It codes for CASSFSPNEQYF.

Only one count was recorded for this clone. The genes are TRBV4-2 and TRBJ1-5, with D tentatively TRBD1 (5 bases). V was pared by 1 base and J by 4 bases, with 11 bases between. Germline values: CDR1 LGHNA, CDR2 YNFKEQ. This CDR3 is 15 amino acids long. As DNA, the CDR3 is TGTGCCAGCAGCCAAGTAAGGGGTCTGAATCAGCCCCAGCATTTT. It translates to CASSQVRGLNQPQHF.